These 19 T cell receptor beta chains came from one sample sequenced in a study of glioma-infiltrating T cells. The iRepertoire nested amplicon-rescue multiplex PCR amplified TCR alpha and beta CDR3s from RNA. TCRdb re-analysed the multiplex PCR reads in MiXCR, keeping a single row per CDR3 protein. The sample lists around 140,000 distinct CDR3 sequences, about two fifths occurring once. The sample consisted of glioma tissue, nonneoplastic brain tissue, or PBMCs (not recorded which). These receptors came from a human donor with low-grade glioma or glioblastoma, undergoing nonglioma brain surgery, or in good health (not recorded which).

The chain employs TRBV24-1 and TRBJ2-1, with 12 bases that match TRBD2. Germline CDR1 KGHDR, CDR2 SFDVKD. CDR3 length: 19 residues. V trimming: 0 bases; J trimming: 7 bases; junction bases outside the gene matches: 12. CDR3 sequence (DNA): TGTGCCACCAGTGATTTGAAGCTCGGCCTAGCGGGAGGGAGGAATGAGCAGTTCTTC. As protein: CATSDLKLGLAGGRNEQFF.

The genes are TRBV19 and TRBJ1-6; D is undetermined. The CDR3 totals 15 residues. CDR1 LNHDA and CDR2 SQIVND come from the germline V gene (reference sequence). Trimming cost V 4 bases and J 3 bases, with 10 bases left between them. DNA of the CDR3: TGTGCCAGTAGTAGATATCCGGACTATAATTCACCCCTCCACTTT. It encodes CASSRYPDYNSPLHF.

This clonotype was observed a handful of times. The V gene is TRBV19, the J gene TRBJ2-3; 9 nucleotides align to TRBD2. The CDR3 has 14 amino acids. The V gene's germline CDR1 is LNHDA and CDR2 SQIVND (reference sequence). V was clipped by 10 bases and J by 4 bases; unmatched bases: 9. The CDR3 is CATTRRGGPDTQYF. CDR3 sequence (DNA): TGTGCCACAACCCGGCGGGGGGGTCCAGATACGCAGTATTTT.

CDR3: CASRASGATDTQYF. CDR3 DNA sequence: TGTGCCAGCAGAGCTAGCGGGGCCACAGATACGCAGTATTTT. This sequence joins TRBV6-6 and TRBJ2-3; 9 bases are a match to TRBD2. Unmatched junction bases numbered 3, after V lost 6 bases and J lost 2 bases. The germline V gene has CDR1 MNHNY and CDR2 SVGAGI (reference sequence). The CDR3 is 14 amino acids.

The rearrangement uses TRBV12-3 or TRBV12-4 and TRBJ2-5; unclear D gene. Trimming removed 6 bases from V and 3 bases from J, with 11 bases in between. This CDR3 is built from 13 residues. The CDR3 DNA sequence: TGTGCCAGCAGAGCTGCAGGAGAAGAGACCCAGTACTTC. It yields the protein CASRAAGEETQYF.

Comments on this clonotype: A read error is possible here, since a much larger clone lies one base away. The chain joins TRBV4-1 to TRBJ2-1, with 11 bases aligning to TRBD2. Germline V CDR1 and CDR2: MGHRA, YSYEKL. V lost 0 bases to trimming and J lost 7 bases; unmatched junction nucleotides: 11. This CDR3 comprises 18 residues. CDR3 residues: CASSQDLLASGRRNEQFF. As DNA, the CDR3 is TGCGCCAGCAGCCAAGATCTTTTGGCTAGCGGGAGGAGGAATGAGCAGTTCTTC.

The chain employs TRBV27 and TRBJ1-2; maybe TRBD1 (5 bases). V dropped 4 bases and J dropped 2 bases, with 17 bases sitting between them. The CDR3 extends over 16 amino acids. The germline gives CDR1 MNHEY, CDR2 SMNVEV (reference sequence). The CDR3 bases are TGTGCCAGCAGTTATATTCCGGGACGGATCAACTATGGCTACACCTTC. Amino acid sequence: CASSYIPGRINYGYTF.

This clonotype was recorded many times. The rearrangement links TRBV20-1 to TRBJ2-6, with D hard to call. V lost 5 bases to trimming and J lost 0 bases, with 5 bases between them. The CDR3 sequence is 13 residues long. Germline V gene data show CDR1 as DFQATT and CDR2 as SNEGSKA (reference sequence). CDR3 sequence: CSADSSGANVLTF. In DNA form, the CDR3 reads TGCAGTGCTGACTCCTCTGGGGCCAACGTCCTGACTTTC.

This clonotype was picked up a small number of times. The rearrangement uses TRBV20-1 and TRBJ1-2; 7 nucleotides line up with TRBD1. CDR3 length equals 12 residues. The trim removed 7 bases at V and 3 bases at J, leaving 5 bases unmatched. CDR1 and CDR2 from the germline V gene are DFQATT and SNEGSKA (reference sequence). CDR3 sequence (DNA): TGCAGTGTGCAGGGGGGCTACTATGGCTACACCTTC. Protein: CSVQGGYYGYTF.

A remark on this clonotype: This may arise from a read error, as a much more abundant clone is one base away. The genes are TRBV6-2 or TRBV6-3 and TRBJ2-3, with D possibly matching TRBD1 (7 bases). V dropped 2 bases and J dropped 9 bases, with 15 bases sitting between them. Germline V lookup: CDR1 MNHEY, CDR2 SVGEGT. The CDR3 has 14 residues. The CDR3 region has the DNA TGTGCCAGCAGTTACCCCTCCAGGGGGAGGACGCAGTATTTT. It codes for CASSYPSRGRTQYF.

The chain has TRBV2 and TRBJ1-2, with 7 bases matching TRBD1. CDR1 is SNHLY and CDR2 is FYNNEI in the germline V gene. The CDR3 contains 18 residues. Trimming removed 1 base from V and 4 bases from J; junction bases left unmatched: 15. The CDR3: CASSEVSRDRVKPYGYTF. The CDR3 coding sequence is TGTGCCAGCAGTGAAGTATCACGAGACAGGGTTAAGCCCTATGGCTACACCTTC.

The chain has TRBV19 and TRBJ2-5; D is ambiguous. Trimming pared 5 bases from V and 4 bases from J, leaving 11 bases between. Germline loops: CDR1 LNHDA, CDR2 SQIVND (reference sequence). This CDR3 has 13 amino acids. This CDR3 reads CASSWGPGETQYF. CDR3 DNA: TGTGCCAGTAGTTGGGGTCCCGGAGAGACCCAGTACTTC.

This clonotype was detected only a few times. In DNA form, the CDR3 reads TGCGCCAGCAGCCAGATACACGGATATGAGCAGTTCTTC. Protein product: CASSQIHGYEQFF. V gene TRBV4-1 combines with J gene TRBJ2-1; D not resolved. The CDR3 has 13 residues. V was shortened by 3 bases and J by 8 bases, with 11 bases between the two germline ends. Germline assignment: CDR1 MGHRA and CDR2 YSYEKL.

V gene TRBV7-2 combines with J gene TRBJ2-3; D may match TRBD1 or TRBD2 (5 bases each). The CDR3 is 16 residues long. Germline loops: CDR1 SGHTA, CDR2 FQGNSA. Trimming shortened V by 0 bases and J by 1 base, and 11 bases separated the two germline ends. The CDR3 region is CASSLAPGTRTDTQYF. DNA of the CDR3: TGTGCCAGCAGCTTAGCGCCGGGGACCCGCACAGATACGCAGTATTTT. The variable domain in full, completed from reference TRBV7-2 and TRBJ2-3, reads GAGVSQSPSNKVTEKGKDVELRCDPISGHTALYWYRQSLGQGLEFLIYFQGNSAPDKSGLPSDRFSAERTGGSVSTLTIQRTQQEDSAVYLCASSLAPGTRTDTQYFGPGTRLTVL.

The chain couples TRBV29-1 to TRBJ2-3; the match to TRBD1 covers 10 bases. CDR1 is SQVTM, CDR2 ANQGSEA, per germline. This CDR3 region has 13 residues. The junction had 4 bases not matched to a gene; V was cut back by 7 bases and J by 3 bases. This CDR3 is CSGDRGGTDTQYF. DNA for the CDR3: TGCAGCGGGGACAGGGGCGGGACAGATACGCAGTATTTT.

The J gene is TRBJ2-5, the V gene TRBV19; D is uncertain. V was clipped by 2 bases and J by 5 bases, with 12 bases between them. CDR3 length: 14 residues. Germline lookup yields CDR1 LNHDA and CDR2 SQIVND (reference sequence). The DNA for the CDR3 is TGTGCCAGTAGTATAACCTCCGTTTCGGAGACCCAGTACTTC. Protein product: CASSITSVSETQYF.

This clonotype was found many times. The chain employs TRBV15 and TRBJ2-7; D remains ambiguous. Trimming shortened V by 0 bases and J by 2 bases, and 5 bases separated the two germline ends. CDR3 size: 13 residues. CDR1 is LNHNV, CDR2 YYDKDF, per germline (reference sequence). CDR3 bases: TGTGCCACCAGCAGAGAAGGTCCCTACGAGCAGTACTTC. Its translation is CATSREGPYEQYF.

This sequence joins TRBV7-2 and TRBJ2-5; 8 bases map to TRBD1. Germline values: CDR1 SGHTA, CDR2 FQGNSA. J lost 5 bases, V lost 0 bases, and 5 bases had no gene match. The CDR3 runs 15 residues. This chain's CDR3 is CASSLALDRVETQYF. In DNA form, the CDR3 reads TGTGCCAGCAGCTTAGCCCTGGACAGGGTTGAGACCCAGTACTTC.

V is TRBV2 and J is TRBJ2-7; possible D gene TRBD2, 6 bases. The CDR3 runs to 14 residues. Germline CDR1 reads SNHLY; CDR2 reads FYNNEI. V was trimmed by 10 bases and J by 3 bases, leaving 19 bases between them. This CDR3 is CATRRRGSSYEQYF. The CDR3 DNA reads as TGTGCCACCAGACGACGGGGGAGTAGCTACGAGCAGTACTTC.